This TCR beta chain was recovered during a study of CD8 T cells in Susac syndrome. Broader study findings: In its TCR sequencing and HLA analysis, the study acknowledged that the number of individuals was relatively small.

Reverse transcription used roughly 0.45 to 1 ug RNA and random hexamers. TCR beta CDR3 was amplified by immunoSEQ multiplex PCR. This amplification extended across 54 Vbeta and 13 Jbeta segments. TCRdb processed the immunoSEQ multiplex PCR reads anew with MiXCR; each CDR3 protein has one entry. The sample lists about 190,000 distinct CDR3 sequences; roughly nine tenths were seen once. Turning to this clonotype: The target antigen is unknown.

V lost 0 bases to trimming and J lost 0 bases, with 15 bases between them. CDR3 length: 17 residues. Sequencing targeted TCR beta in blood CD8+ and CD4+ T cells. The chain couples TRBV23-1 to TRBJ2-7; D not certain. TRBV23-1 is annotated as an ORF whose role is uncertain. The sequence derives from a human donor with Susac syndrome. Specimen: CD4+ T cells from PBMCs. Here the CDR3 reads CASSQSIAELSSYEQYF. In DNA, the CDR3 is TGCGCCAGCAGTCAATCGATCGCAGAGCTTAGCTCCTACGAGCAGTACTTC.